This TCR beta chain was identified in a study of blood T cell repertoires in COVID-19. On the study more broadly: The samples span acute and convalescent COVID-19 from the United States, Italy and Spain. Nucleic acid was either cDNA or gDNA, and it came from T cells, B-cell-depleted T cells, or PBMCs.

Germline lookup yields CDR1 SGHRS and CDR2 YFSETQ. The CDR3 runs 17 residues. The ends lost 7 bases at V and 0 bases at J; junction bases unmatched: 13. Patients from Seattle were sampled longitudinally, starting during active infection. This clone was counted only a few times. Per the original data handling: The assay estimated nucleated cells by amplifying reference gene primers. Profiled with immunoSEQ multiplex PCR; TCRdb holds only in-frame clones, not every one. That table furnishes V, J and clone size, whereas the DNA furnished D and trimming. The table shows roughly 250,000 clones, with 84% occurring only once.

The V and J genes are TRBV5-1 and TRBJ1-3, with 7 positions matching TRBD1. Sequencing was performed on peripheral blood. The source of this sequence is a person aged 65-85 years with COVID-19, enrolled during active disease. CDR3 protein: CASAQGGRAISGNTIYF. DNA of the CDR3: TGCGCCAGCGCCCAGGGGGGCAGGGCCATCTCTGGAAACACCATATATTTT.